This T cell receptor beta chain was identified during a study of blood T cell repertoires in COVID-19. Study-level information: Acute and convalescent COVID-19 samples came from the United States, Italy and Spain. The cDNA or gDNA used as material had been derived from T cells, B-cell-depleted T cells, or PBMCs.

Per the authors' pipeline: The authors estimated nucleated cell counts from reference gene primer amplification. Repertoires were generated with immunoSEQ multiplex PCR, while TCRdb's copy carries only in-frame clones and drops some. The V and J calls and clone size come from that table; D and trimming were worked out from the DNA. The sample shows 90,000 to 130,000 clones, less than 85% of them seen only once. This clone was counted only a few times. This clonotype was sampled from a woman aged 80 or over with acute or convalescent COVID-19. Sequencing input: peripheral blood.

CDR3 DNA sequence: TGTGCCAGCAGCTTAGTTGTTAGCGGGAGTGGTGAGACCCAGTACTTC. This sequence encodes CASSLVVSGSGETQYF. V and J are TRBV7-2 and TRBJ2-5; 9 bases match TRBD2. V trimming: 1 base; J trimming: 5 bases; junction bases outside the gene matches: 8. Germline assignment: CDR1 SGHTA and CDR2 FQGNSA. This CDR3 is built from 16 residues.